The next 30 T cell receptor beta chains were all read from a single sample in a study of blood T cell repertoires in COVID-19. Here immunoSEQ multiplex PCR was the method, and the copy in TCRdb shows in-frame clones only, minus some. This table has roughly 240,000 clones, around 80% appearing once. Sequencing was done on a sample of peripheral blood. These receptors came from a man in his forties who had recovered from COVID-19.

The V call is TRBV9, the J call TRBJ2-1, with D possibly matching TRBD1 (5 bases). The germline gives CDR1 SGDLS, CDR2 YYNGEE. V was pared by 0 bases and J by 6 bases, with 13 bases between. This CDR3 has 15 residues. This chain's CDR3 is CASSVEGAWSNEQFF. For the CDR3, the DNA is TGTGCCAGCAGCGTAGAAGGGGCATGGTCCAATGAGCAGTTCTTC.

The genes are TRBV10-1 and TRBJ2-3; 11 bases agree with TRBD2. CDR1 and CDR2 from the germline V gene are WNHNN and SYGVQD (reference sequence). The J segment lost 2 bases and the V segment lost 3 bases, leaving 16 bases of the junction unmatched. The CDR3 covers 20 residues. The CDR3 loop reads CASSERITGLAETNTDTQYF. The CDR3 DNA sequence: TGCGCCAGCAGTGAAAGAATAACGGGACTAGCGGAAACTAACACAGATACGCAGTATTTT.

The CDR3 DNA sequence: TGTGCCACCAGTGATGGCCGAGCGGAATTCTACAATGAGCAGTTCTTC. Its protein product is CATSDGRAEFYNEQFF. The gene calls are TRBV24-1 and TRBJ2-1; possible D gene TRBD2, 5 bases. The CDR3 is 16 residues long. V dropped 3 bases and J dropped 3 bases, with 14 bases sitting between them. Germline loops: CDR1 KGHDR, CDR2 SFDVKD.

V and J are TRBV27 and TRBJ1-4, with D perhaps matching TRBD1 (6 bases). V was cut by 5 bases and J by 2 bases, with 12 bases left in between. The CDR3 spans 15 residues. Germline-derived CDR1 and CDR2 are MNHEY and SMNVEV (reference sequence). The DNA for the CDR3 is TGTGCCAGCAGTAGTCAGGGGCGGACTAATGAAAAACTGTTTTTT. It yields the protein CASSSQGRTNEKLFF.

J is TRBJ1-3 and V is TRBV10-2, with D unclear. There are 14 residues in the CDR3. Germline V lookup: CDR1 WSHSY, CDR2 SAAADI. V lost 6 bases and J 0 bases, leaving 9 bases between the germline ends. The CDR3 nucleotides are TGCGCCAGCAGAGCCGACACCTCTGGAAACACCATATATTTT. This sequence encodes CASRADTSGNTIYF.

The rearrangement uses TRBV20-1 and TRBJ1-1; 7 bases are shared with TRBD1. Germline-derived CDR1 and CDR2 are DFQATT and SNEGSKA (reference sequence). The CDR3 extends over 13 amino acids. V lost 3 bases and J lost 2; bases outside the gene matches: 3. The CDR3 loop reads CSASHRGNTEAFF. Written as DNA, the CDR3 is TGCAGTGCTAGTCACAGGGGCAACACTGAAGCTTTCTTT.

The chain combines TRBV4-3 with TRBJ2-2; the match to TRBD1 covers 7 bases. Losses at the gene ends were 4 bases for V and 4 bases for J; bases not matched to a gene: 6. The germline gives CDR1 LGHNA, CDR2 YSLEER. This CDR3 is built from 15 residues. The CDR3 is CASSPRQGATGELFF. Written as DNA, the CDR3 is TGCGCCAGCAGCCCCCGACAGGGAGCCACCGGGGAGCTGTTTTTT.

The V call is TRBV6-5, the J call TRBJ1-2, with 7 positions matching TRBD1. CDR1 MNHEY and CDR2 SVGAGI come from the germline V gene. The CDR3 totals 13 residues. J lost 1 base, V lost 10 bases, and 6 bases had no gene match. CDR3 in amino acids: CATRDSYNYGYTF. In nucleotides, the CDR3 is TGTGCCACCCGGGACAGCTATAACTATGGCTACACCTTC.

The V and J genes are TRBV2 and TRBJ2-2; 12 positions match TRBD2. J gave up 4 bases and V 9 bases, and 3 bases lay outside the gene matches. Germline assignment: CDR1 SNHLY and CDR2 FYNNEI. The CDR3 length is 14 residues. CDR3 amino acids: CASRLAGVTGELFF. The CDR3 DNA follows: TGTGCCAGTAGACTAGCGGGGGTCACCGGGGAGCTGTTTTTT.

The rearrangement joins TRBV5-1 to TRBJ2-5; maybe TRBD1 (5 bases). The CDR3 extends over 13 amino acids. Per germline, CDR1 SGHRS and CDR2 YFSETQ. The germline V and J ends were trimmed by 6 bases and 5 bases, with 14 bases remaining between them. DNA for the CDR3: TGCGCCAGCACCTACGACAGTGGGGAGACCCAGTACTTC. Translated, it gives CASTYDSGETQYF.

The V call is TRBV11-2, the J call TRBJ2-7; 7 nucleotides line up with TRBD2. Germline CDR1 and CDR2: SGHAT and FQNNGV. The CDR3 length is 15 residues. V lost 0 bases to trimming and J lost 0 bases; unmatched junction nucleotides: 2. CDR3 DNA sequence: TGTGCCAGCAGCTTAGAAAGCGGGAACTCCTACGAGCAGTACTTC. It codes for CASSLESGNSYEQYF.

The chain couples TRBV30 to TRBJ2-5; 10 bases line up with TRBD1. Germline V lookup: CDR1 GTSNPN, CDR2 SVGIG (reference sequence). The ends lost 2 bases at V and 4 bases at J; junction bases unmatched: 4. The CDR3 has 14 amino acids. For the CDR3, the DNA is TGTGCCTGGAGTCGACAGGGGGCTCTAGAGACCCAGTACTTC. Protein: CAWSRQGALETQYF.

The chain has TRBV7-2 and TRBJ2-5, with a tentative D call TRBD2 (6 bases). There are 12 residues in the CDR3. Trimming cost V 5 bases and J 5 bases, with 9 bases left between them. Germline V gives CDR1 SGHTA, CDR2 FQGNSA. This CDR3 is CASSLLAETQYF. CDR3 nucleotides: TGTGCCAGCAGCCTACTAGCCGAGACCCAGTACTTC. Based on the CDR3 plus reference TRBV7-2 and TRBJ2-5, the full variable domain is GAGVSQSPSNKVTEKGKDVELRCDPISGHTALYWYRQSLGQGLEFLIYFQGNSAPDKSGLPSDRFSAERTGGSVSTLTIQRTQQEDSAVYLCASSLLAETQYFGPGTRLLVL.

CDR3 protein: CASSTNRGRETQYF. CDR3 nucleotides: TGTGCCAGCAGCACTAACAGGGGGCGAGAGACCCAGTACTTC. The rearrangement links TRBV3-1 (or the pseudogene TRBV3-2) to TRBJ2-5; 9 nucleotides match TRBD1. Germline CDR1 and CDR2: LGHDT and YNNKEL (reference sequence). The CDR3 totals 14 residues. With V trimmed by 5 bases and J by 4 bases, 5 bases remained unmatched.

This sequence joins TRBV7-2 and TRBJ2-1; 9 nucleotides match TRBD1. Germline CDR1 SGHTA, CDR2 FQGNSA. The CDR3 runs 16 residues. The J segment lost 2 bases and the V segment lost 1 base, leaving 3 bases of the junction unmatched. CDR3 DNA sequence: TGTGCCAGCAGCTTAGAAGGGACAGGGCCCTACAATGAGCAGTTCTTC. Translation gives CASSLEGTGPYNEQFF.

The chain employs TRBV7-9 and TRBJ2-1, with 7 bases that match TRBD2. Germline values: CDR1 SEHNR, CDR2 FQNEAQ (reference sequence). V trimming: 4 bases; J trimming: 0 bases; junction bases outside the gene matches: 3. The CDR3 is made up of 15 amino acids. CDR3 sequence: CASSSPGGSYNEQFF. The CDR3 region has the DNA TGTGCCAGCAGCTCCCCGGGGGGCTCCTACAATGAGCAGTTCTTC.

The chain couples TRBV30 to TRBJ2-5; 11 bases match TRBD2. Trimming cost V 1 base and J 2 bases; bases outside gene matches: 15. CDR1 is GTSNPN, CDR2 SVGIG, per germline (reference sequence). This CDR3 contains 19 residues. In DNA, the CDR3 is TGTGCCTGGAGTGCCGACCCGTACCTAGCGGGGGGACTACAAGAGACCCAGTACTTC. Residues: CAWSADPYLAGGLQETQYF.

The rearrangement joins TRBV2 to TRBJ1-1; TRBD1 matches at 9 bases. This CDR3 is 15 amino acids long. With 8 bases clipped from V and 4 bases from J, the junction kept 11 bases outside the gene matches. Germline CDR1 and CDR2: SNHLY and FYNNEI. CDR3: CASGAGQGVTTEAFF. CDR3 coding DNA: TGTGCCAGCGGAGCGGGACAGGGCGTTACCACTGAAGCTTTCTTT.

The chain combines TRBV6-5 with TRBJ1-6; a weak D match, TRBD1 (5 bases). The germline V and J ends were trimmed by 5 bases and 3 bases, with 11 bases remaining between them. This CDR3 has 15 amino acids. From germline, CDR1 is MNHEY and CDR2 SVGAGI. DNA for the CDR3: TGTGCCAGCAGTCGGGGGAGGCACTATAATTCACCCCTCCACTTT. Translating gives CASSRGRHYNSPLHF.

In its sample, this clone was seen a few times. The rearrangement links TRBV30 to TRBJ1-2, with no clear D. The germline V and J ends were trimmed by 0 bases and 3 bases, with 17 bases remaining between them. The CDR3 has 16 residues. The germline gives CDR1 GTSNPN, CDR2 SVGIG (reference sequence). The CDR3 DNA reads TGTGCCTGGAGTGTACAGCAGCTCATCGTGTACTATGGCTACACCTTC. Protein: CAWSVQQLIVYYGYTF.

V is TRBV9 and J is TRBJ1-3; D is unclear. Trimming left V 3 bases short and J 0 bases short, with 4 bases between. The CDR3 length is 13 residues. The germline V gene encodes CDR1 SGDLS and CDR2 YYNGEE. The CDR3 DNA follows: TGTGCCAGCAGCGACTTCTCTGGAAACACCATATATTTT. It codes for CASSDFSGNTIYF.

The chain links TRBV5-5 to TRBJ2-2, with D unresolved. The CDR3 contains 16 residues. CDR1 is SGHKS and CDR2 is YYEKEE in the germline V gene (reference sequence). V was pared by 1 base and J by 3 bases, with 13 bases between. The CDR3 DNA sequence: TGTGCCAGCAGCTTGTGGTTGGCAACCGACACCGGGGAGCTGTTTTTT. Translated, it gives CASSLWLATDTGELFF.

The chain carries TRBV25-1 and TRBJ1-1; D possibly corresponds to TRBD1 (5 bases). Germline V gene lookup returns CDR1 MGHDK and CDR2 SYGVNS. The CDR3 loop spans 15 amino acids. Trimming left V 1 base short and J 0 bases short, with 9 bases between. The DNA of the CDR3 is TGTGCCAGCAGTGAATTCGGGGGTATGAACACTGAAGCTTTCTTT. Translating it yields CASSEFGGMNTEAFF.

This clone was seen only a few times. The chain has TRBV6-2 or TRBV6-3 and TRBJ1-1; D not certain. CDR1 and CDR2 (germline): MNHEY, SVGEGT. The CDR3 runs to 13 residues. The V end was cut by 4 bases, the J end by 1 base, with 7 bases between. The CDR3 DNA sequence: TGTGCCAGCAGTTCCACACAGAACACTGAAGCTTTCTTT. Its protein is CASSSTQNTEAFF.

V usage is TRBV7-2 and J usage is TRBJ2-7, with 7 nucleotides matching TRBD1. From germline, CDR1 is SGHTA and CDR2 FQGNSA. This CDR3 is built from 15 residues. J lost 2 bases, V lost 2 bases, and 6 bases had no gene match. The CDR3 sequence is CASSLIGQGAYEQYF. The CDR3 DNA sequence: TGTGCCAGCAGCTTAATCGGGCAGGGGGCCTACGAGCAGTACTTC.

V gene TRBV5-1 combines with J gene TRBJ2-3; possible D gene TRBD2, 5 bases. This CDR3 comprises 14 residues. The germline V and J ends were trimmed by 4 bases and 5 bases, with 14 bases remaining between them. Germline CDR1 and CDR2: SGHRS and YFSETQ. CDR3 nucleotide sequence: TGCGCCAGCAGCAACCGGGTCCGGGGAGATACGCAGTATTTT. Residues: CASSNRVRGDTQYF.

The J gene is TRBJ1-1, the V gene TRBV5-1; TRBD1 matches at 8 bases. V gave up 4 bases and J gave up 7 bases; unmatched junction bases: 12. Germline CDR1 reads SGHRS; CDR2 reads YFSETQ. The CDR3 has 15 residues. CDR3 protein: CASSPGQGTSNEAFF. DNA for the CDR3: TGCGCCAGCAGCCCTGGACAGGGAACGAGTAATGAAGCTTTCTTT.

The chain links TRBV30 to TRBJ1-2, with a weak D call TRBD1 (6 bases). Per the germline V gene, CDR1 is GTSNPN and CDR2 is SVGIG (reference sequence). V shed 4 bases and J shed 5 bases, with 20 bases lying between them. There are 15 residues in the CDR3. The CDR3 region has the DNA TGTGCCTGGAAGGGAAACAGGGATACTTTTTATGGCTACACCTTC. It encodes CAWKGNRDTFYGYTF.

This chain links TRBV27 with TRBJ2-3; 8 nucleotides align to TRBD2. J gave up 5 bases and V 6 bases, and 10 bases lay outside the gene matches. This CDR3 spans 15 amino acids. CDR1 is MNHEY, CDR2 SMNVEV, per germline (reference sequence). CDR3 in amino acids: CASSTPGLGGDTQYF. The CDR3 nucleotides are TGTGCCAGCAGCACTCCGGGACTAGGTGGAGATACGCAGTATTTT.

This sequence joins TRBV19 and TRBJ1-2; D remains ambiguous. The CDR3 covers 11 residues. V lost 9 bases and J 4 bases, leaving 9 bases between the germline ends. The germline V gene encodes CDR1 LNHDA and CDR2 SQIVND (reference sequence). As DNA, the CDR3 is TGTGCCAGCAGGACTTTCTATGGCTACACCTTC. This translates into CASRTFYGYTF.